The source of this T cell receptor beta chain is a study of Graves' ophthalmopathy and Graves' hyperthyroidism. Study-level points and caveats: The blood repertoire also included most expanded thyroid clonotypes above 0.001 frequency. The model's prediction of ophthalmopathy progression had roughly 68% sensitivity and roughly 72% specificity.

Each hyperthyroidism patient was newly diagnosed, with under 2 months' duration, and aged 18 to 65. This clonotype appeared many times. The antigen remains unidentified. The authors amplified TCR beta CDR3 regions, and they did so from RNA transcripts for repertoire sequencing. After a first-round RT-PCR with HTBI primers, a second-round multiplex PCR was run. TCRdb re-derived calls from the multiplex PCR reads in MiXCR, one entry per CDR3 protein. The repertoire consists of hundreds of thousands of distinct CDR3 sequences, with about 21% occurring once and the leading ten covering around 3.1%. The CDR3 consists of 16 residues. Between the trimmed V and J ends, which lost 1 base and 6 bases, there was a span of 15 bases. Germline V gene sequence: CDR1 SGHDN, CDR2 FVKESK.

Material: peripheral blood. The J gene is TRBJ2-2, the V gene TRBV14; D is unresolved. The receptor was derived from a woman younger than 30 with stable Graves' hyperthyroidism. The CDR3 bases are TGTGCCAGCAGCCAAGCGCCGGGCCCCTTGGCCGGGGAGCTGTTTTTT. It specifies CASSQAPGPLAGELFF. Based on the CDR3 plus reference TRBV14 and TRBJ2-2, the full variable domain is EAGVTQFPSHSVIEKGQTVTLRCDPISGHDNLYWYRRVMGKEIKFLLHFVKESKQDESGMPNNRFLAERTGGTYSTLKVQPAELEDSGVYFCASSQAPGPLAGELFFGEGSRLTVL.